One sample yielded the 32 T cell receptor beta chains listed below, sequenced in a study of blood T cell repertoires in COVID-19. Using immunoSEQ multiplex PCR, the repertoire was profiled, and TCRdb retains in-frame clones only, with some absent. The table includes 110,000 to 150,000 clones, around 80% detected once. The specimen was PBMCs or T cells enriched from blood (not recorded which). These receptors were taken from a woman aged 50 to 60 who had recovered from COVID-19.

This clone was found many times. This chain uses TRBV7-8 with TRBJ1-6; D call uncertain. The CDR3 contains 16 residues. The germline V gene encodes CDR1 SGHVS and CDR2 FQNEAQ. Trimming took 0 bases from V and 8 from J, leaving 14 bases between them. The CDR3 nucleotides read TGTGCCAGCAGCTTAGCGCGTCGGTCACTTGATTCACCCCTCCACTTT. Translating gives CASSLARRSLDSPLHF. The complete variable domain, with remaining parts taken from reference TRBV7-8 and TRBJ1-6, reads GAGVSQSPRYKVAKRGQDVALRCDPISGHVSLFWYQQALGQGPEFLTYFQNEAQLDKSGLPSDRFFAERPEGSVSTLKIQRTQQEDSAVYLCASSLARRSLDSPLHFGNGTRLTVT.

The rearrangement uses TRBV24-1 and TRBJ2-5, with 8 bases that match TRBD1. Germline CDR1 KGHDR, CDR2 SFDVKD. This CDR3 has 14 residues. V gave up 4 bases and J gave up 4 bases; unmatched junction bases: 4. The CDR3 bases are TGTGCCACCAGTGAGACCGGGACAGGAGAGACCCAGTACTTC. It specifies CATSETGTGETQYF.

This chain links TRBV5-6 with TRBJ1-5; D possibly corresponds to TRBD1 (5 bases). From germline, CDR1 is SGHDT and CDR2 YYEEEE. Trimming removed 4 bases from V and 1 base from J, with 12 bases in between. The CDR3 totals 15 residues. This CDR3 is CASSPFAGSNQPQHF. The CDR3 DNA reads as TGTGCCAGCAGCCCCTTCGCAGGGAGCAATCAGCCCCAGCATTTT.

In its sample, this clone was seen once. This rearrangement joins TRBV27 to TRBJ1-5, with TRBD1 identical over 8 bases. Germline CDR1 and CDR2: MNHEY and SMNVEV (reference sequence). V was pared by 8 bases and J by 3 bases, with 6 bases of the junction left unmatched. The CDR3 is 14 residues long. The chain's CDR3 is CASRQGMNNQPQHF. CDR3 DNA: TGTGCCAGCCGACAGGGGATGAACAATCAGCCCCAGCATTTT.

The chain recombines TRBV28 with TRBJ1-1, with TRBD1 matching over 9 bases. Germline CDR1 and CDR2: MDHEN and SYDVKM. V shed 6 bases and J 8 bases; nucleotides not matched to a gene: 1. CDR3 size: 11 residues. CDR3 amino acids: CASRTGGEAFF. The CDR3 DNA sequence: TGTGCCAGCAGGACAGGGGGAGAAGCTTTCTTT.

J is TRBJ2-1 and V is TRBV3-1 (or the pseudogene TRBV3-2), with D possibly TRBD2 on 5 matching bases. The CDR3 runs 15 residues. The ends were cut back, 4 bases at V and 1 base at J, with 11 bases in the middle. The germline gives CDR1 LGHDT, CDR2 YNNKEL (reference sequence). The DNA for the CDR3 is TGTGCCAGCAGCCTTGACTACCTTTCCTACAATGAGCAGTTCTTC. Its protein is CASSLDYLSYNEQFF.

The chain uses TRBV28 and TRBJ1-2; D remains ambiguous. Per the germline V gene, CDR1 is MDHEN and CDR2 is SYDVKM. The CDR3 sequence is 12 residues long. V gave up 4 bases and J gave up 7 bases, with 10 bases separating them. CDR3 nucleotides: TGTGCCAGCAGTTCCTCAGTTATTGGCTACACCTTC. Translating gives CASSSSVIGYTF.

The V gene is TRBV5-1, the J gene TRBJ1-1, with D perhaps TRBD1 (6 bases). The V gene's germline CDR1 is SGHRS and CDR2 YFSETQ. V was trimmed by 2 bases and J by 13 bases, leaving 21 bases between them. This CDR3 has 14 residues. The CDR3 reads CASSFSGGAVEGFF. DNA of the CDR3: TGCGCCAGCAGCTTCTCGGGGGGCGCGGTTGAGGGTTTCTTT.

The chain recombines TRBV19 with TRBJ1-6; 7 bases fit TRBD1. The trim removed 6 bases at V and 8 bases at J, leaving 13 bases unmatched. The CDR3 covers 16 residues. Germline V lookup: CDR1 LNHDA, CDR2 SQIVND (reference sequence). CDR3 in DNA: TGTGCCAGTAGCCCCATCGGTGGGGACAGAGATTCACCCCTCCACTTT. As protein: CASSPIGGDRDSPLHF.

The genes are TRBV9 and TRBJ1-3; maybe TRBD1 (6 bases). CDR1 and CDR2 (germline): SGDLS, YYNGEE. This CDR3 contains 16 residues. Trimming pared 4 bases from V and 0 bases from J, leaving 14 bases between. In DNA form, the CDR3 reads TGTGCCAGCAGCAACGCTGGACAGACCTCTGGAAACACCATATATTTT. The encoded protein is CASSNAGQTSGNTIYF. The whole variable domain, remainder taken from reference TRBV9 and TRBJ1-3, is DSGVTQTPKHLITATGQRVTLRCSPRSGDLSVYWYQQSLDQGLQFLIQYYNGEERAKGNILERFSAQQFPDLHSELNLSSLELGDSALYFCASSNAGQTSGNTIYFGEGSWLTVV.

This chain's CDR3 is CASSYKTGGNEKLFF. CDR3 DNA: TGTGCCAGCAGTTATAAGACAGGGGGCAATGAAAAACTGTTTTTT. This chain connects TRBV6-5 to TRBJ1-4; 10 bases agree with TRBD1. V shed 3 bases and J 5 bases; nucleotides not matched to a gene: 3. Germline V gives CDR1 MNHEY, CDR2 SVGAGI. The CDR3 is 15 residues long.

The CDR3 sequence: CASRPYRDRGSPLHF. The CDR3 DNA reads TGTGCCAGTAGGCCCTACCGGGACAGGGGTTCACCCCTCCACTTT. This chain uses TRBV19 with TRBJ1-6, with 10 bases lining up with TRBD1. Germline-derived CDR1 and CDR2 are LNHDA and SQIVND (reference sequence). Trimming cost V 6 bases and J 9 bases; bases outside gene matches: 8. The CDR3 contains 15 residues.

This clone was recorded at least ten times. This chain uses TRBV19 with TRBJ1-1, with a weak D call TRBD1 (6 bases). The CDR3 totals 14 residues. Per germline, CDR1 LNHDA and CDR2 SQIVND (reference sequence). V was shortened by 5 bases and J by 1 base, with 11 bases between the two germline ends. The CDR3 reads CASSDRFQNTEAFF. The CDR3 DNA follows: TGTGCCAGTAGTGACAGGTTCCAGAACACTGAAGCTTTCTTT.

The chain employs TRBV28 and TRBJ2-1, with D possibly being TRBD2 (5 bases). V lost 4 bases to trimming and J lost 4 bases, with 11 bases between them. From germline, CDR1 is MDHEN and CDR2 SYDVKM. The CDR3 spans 14 residues. The CDR3 DNA is TGTGCCAGCAGTTCAGGAGCGGTTTACAATGAGCAGTTCTTC. It is translated as CASSSGAVYNEQFF.

This clone occurred once. This chain links TRBV5-5 with TRBJ2-5, with 8 bases identical to TRBD2. The CDR3 extends over 14 amino acids. V trimming: 3 bases; J trimming: 5 bases; junction bases outside the gene matches: 6. Germline lookup yields CDR1 SGHKS and CDR2 YYEKEE (reference sequence). The CDR3 region has the DNA TGTGCCAGCAGCTCTTCGGGGGGGGCGGAGACCCAGTACTTC. It translates to CASSSSGGAETQYF.

The gene calls are TRBV19 and TRBJ1-1, with TRBD1 as a possible D gene (5 bases). The CDR3 has 16 residues. V lost 4 bases and J lost 1, with 16 bases in between. The V gene's germline CDR1 is LNHDA and CDR2 SQIVND (reference sequence). CDR3 in amino acids: CASSTTNFRANTEAFF. The CDR3 nucleotides are TGTGCCAGTAGTACAACCAACTTCAGGGCGAACACTGAAGCTTTCTTT.

This clone has a single count. This rearrangement joins TRBV9 to TRBJ2-7, with unresolved D. This CDR3 is built from 13 residues. The V gene lost 0 bases and the J gene lost 5 bases, with 9 bases spanning the gap. Per germline, CDR1 SGDLS and CDR2 YYNGEE. DNA for the CDR3: TGTGCCAGCAGCGTAGATCTAGTCGACGAGCAGTACTTC. Protein sequence: CASSVDLVDEQYF.

The chain joins TRBV9 to TRBJ2-7; TRBD2 matches 11 bases. V lost 2 bases, J lost 1 base, and 11 bases stayed unmatched. This CDR3 is 18 amino acids long. CDR1 and CDR2 from the germline V gene are SGDLS and YYNGEE. The CDR3 nucleotides read TGTGCCAGCAGCGTGGGACGGCTAGCGGGGGGAGGGTCCTACGAGCAGTACTTC. It encodes CASSVGRLAGGGSYEQYF.

V usage is TRBV11-2 and J usage is TRBJ2-5; the match to TRBD2 covers 10 bases. This CDR3 contains 18 residues. The junction had 16 bases not matched to a gene; V was cut back by 4 bases and J by 5 bases. Germline V gives CDR1 SGHAT, CDR2 FQNNGV. In nucleotides, the CDR3 is TGTGCCAGCAGCTCCCCGGGCATCCAGCGGGGGGGCCTGGAGACCCAGTACTTC. This sequence encodes CASSSPGIQRGGLETQYF.

This clone was counted once. The rearrangement uses TRBV19 and TRBJ2-4, with D uncertain. The CDR3 consists of 14 residues. Between the trimmed V and J ends, which lost 7 bases and 1 base, there was a span of 11 bases. Looked up from germline, CDR1 is LNHDA and CDR2 is SQIVND (reference sequence). CDR3 sequence (DNA): TGTGCCAGTACCGCGGAACGGGCCAAAAACATTCAGTACTTC. Its translation: CASTAERAKNIQYF. Full variable domain (missing parts from reference TRBV19 and TRBJ2-4): DGGITQSPKYLFRKEGQNVTLSCEQNLNHDAMYWYRQDPGQGLRLIYYSQIVNDFQKGDIAEGYSVSREKKESFPLTVTSAQKNPTAFYLCASTAERAKNIQYFGAGTRLSVL.

The chain combines TRBV19 with TRBJ1-1; the match to TRBD1 covers 9 bases. Germline assignment: CDR1 LNHDA and CDR2 SQIVND (reference sequence). This CDR3 comprises 14 residues. V shed 5 bases, J shed 10 bases, and the junction held 11 bases outside the gene matches. The CDR3 protein is CASSADRGTWGAFF. The DNA of the CDR3 is TGTGCCAGTAGTGCCGACAGGGGGACATGGGGAGCTTTCTTT.

The chain recombines TRBV7-2 with TRBJ2-7, with 7 bases aligning to TRBD2. CDR1 is SGHTA and CDR2 is FQGNSA in the germline V gene. V gave up 3 bases and J gave up 5 bases; unmatched junction bases: 13. The CDR3 is 16 amino acids. CDR3 in amino acids: CASSFQGGYTLDEQYF. As DNA, the CDR3 is TGTGCCAGCAGCTTCCAGGGAGGGTACACCTTAGACGAGCAGTACTTC.

The gene calls are TRBV6-5 and TRBJ2-1; TRBD1 matches 10 bases. Germline trimming cut 2 bases from V and 9 bases from J; bases unmatched to any gene: 1. Germline CDR1 and CDR2: MNHEY and SVGAGI. The CDR3 totals 13 residues. CDR3 sequence reads: CASSYDRGLEQFF. DNA of the CDR3: TGTGCCAGCAGTTACGACAGGGGGCTTGAGCAGTTCTTC.

The J gene is TRBJ1-1, the V gene TRBV5-1; 8 bases line up with TRBD1. After removal of 0 bases from V and 6 bases from J, the junction contained 1 base not matched to a gene. This CDR3 has 13 amino acids. Per germline, CDR1 SGHRS and CDR2 YFSETQ. The CDR3 is CASSLGQGSEAFF. Written as DNA, the CDR3 is TGCGCCAGCAGCTTGGGACAGGGGTCTGAAGCTTTCTTT.

The chain carries TRBV3-1 (or the pseudogene TRBV3-2) and TRBJ2-5, with D perhaps TRBD2 (6 bases). The germline V and J ends were trimmed by 0 bases and 11 bases, with 13 bases remaining between them. Per germline, CDR1 LGHDT and CDR2 YNNKEL (reference sequence). This CDR3 comprises 13 residues. In nucleotides, the CDR3 is TGTGCCAGCAGCCAAGATAGGAGGCGGGGACAGTACTTC. Translating gives CASSQDRRRGQYF.

The chain is built from TRBV2 and TRBJ1-2, with 10 bases lining up with TRBD1. V shed 4 bases, J shed 4 bases, and the junction held 3 bases outside the gene matches. CDR3 length: 14 amino acids. Germline CDR1 SNHLY, CDR2 FYNNEI. The CDR3, as DNA: TGTGCCAGCAGTGGGACAGGGGGTGGCTATGGCTACACCTTC. Its protein product is CASSGTGGGYGYTF.

The V and J genes are TRBV19 and TRBJ1-5; D is unresolved. The CDR3 consists of 15 residues. Germline CDR1 is LNHDA and CDR2 is SQIVND (reference sequence). Trimming removed 1 base from V and 5 bases from J, with 12 bases in between. CDR3 DNA: TGTGCCAGTAGTATAGCGAACTACCGGGATCAGCCCCAGCATTTT. This translates into CASSIANYRDQPQHF.

The chain carries TRBV6-5 and TRBJ2-1; 9 bases map to TRBD2. The V and J ends lost 4 bases and 6 bases, in that order; junction bases with no gene match: 7. The CDR3 totals 15 residues. Germline-derived CDR1 and CDR2 are MNHEY and SVGAGI. CDR3 residues: CASSSVARGGNEQFF. The CDR3 DNA is TGTGCCAGCAGTTCTGTGGCGCGGGGGGGCAATGAGCAGTTCTTC.

V and J are TRBV5-1 and TRBJ2-7, with D possibly TRBD2 on 5 matching bases. The length of the CDR3 is 13 residues. The germline V and J ends were trimmed by 1 base and 0 bases, with 5 bases remaining between them. Germline V gene lookup returns CDR1 SGHRS and CDR2 YFSETQ. DNA for the CDR3: TGCGCCAGCAGCTTGACTAGCTCCTACGAGCAGTACTTC. Translated, it gives CASSLTSSYEQYF. The full variable domain, with the rest looked up from reference TRBV5-1 and TRBJ2-7, is KAGVTQTPRYLIKTRGQQVTLSCSPISGHRSVSWYQQTPGQGLQFLFEYFSETQRNKGNFPGRFSGRQFSNSRSEMNVSTLELGDSALYLCASSLTSSYEQYFGPGTRLTVT.

CDR3 DNA sequence: TGTGCCAGCAGTCCCAGGGGGAGGATGACTGAAGCTTTCTTT. This codes for CASSPRGRMTEAFF. The chain has TRBV28 and TRBJ1-1; 7 bases are a match to TRBD1. Per the germline V gene, CDR1 is MDHEN and CDR2 is SYDVKM. The CDR3 spans 14 residues. J lost 5 bases, V lost 5 bases, and 8 bases had no gene match.

This clone was counted only a few times. CDR3 sequence: CASSVDSADEKLFF. As DNA, the CDR3 is TGTGCCAGCAGCGTCGACAGTGCGGACGAAAAACTGTTTTTT. The chain is built from TRBV9 and TRBJ1-4, with D tentatively TRBD1 (5 bases). This CDR3 comprises 14 residues. Germline assignment: CDR1 SGDLS and CDR2 YYNGEE. V gave up 2 bases and J gave up 8 bases, with 13 bases separating them.

The chain couples TRBV19 to TRBJ1-5; possibly TRBD1 for D (5 bases). CDR1 and CDR2 from the germline V gene are LNHDA and SQIVND (reference sequence). V lost 7 bases to trimming and J lost 6 bases, with 16 bases between them. The CDR3 sequence is 14 residues long. For the CDR3, the DNA is TGTGCCAGTACCCCTGCGCAGGGAGGTCAGCCCCAGCATTTT. Residues: CASTPAQGGQPQHF.